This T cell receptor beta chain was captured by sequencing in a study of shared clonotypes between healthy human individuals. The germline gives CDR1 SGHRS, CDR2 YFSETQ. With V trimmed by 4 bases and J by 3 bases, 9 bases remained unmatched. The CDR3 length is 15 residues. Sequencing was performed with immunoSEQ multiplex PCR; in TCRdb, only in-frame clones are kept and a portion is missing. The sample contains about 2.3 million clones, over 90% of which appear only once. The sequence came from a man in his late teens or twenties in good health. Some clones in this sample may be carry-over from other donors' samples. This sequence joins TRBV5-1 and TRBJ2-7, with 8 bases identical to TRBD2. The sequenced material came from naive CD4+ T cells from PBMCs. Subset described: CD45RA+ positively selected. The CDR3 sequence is CASSNPGLEIYEQYF. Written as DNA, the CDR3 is TGCGCCAGCAGCAATCCGGGACTAGAAATCTACGAGCAGTACTTC.